This T cell receptor (beta chain) emerged from a study of blood T cells in healthy people across ages. Study-level information: About one barcoded beta molecule was captured per two T cells (by template switching).

V dropped 5 bases and J dropped 7; count of bases not matched to a gene: 13. CDR1 is SGHTA, CDR2 FQGNSA, per germline. This CDR3 comprises 15 residues. This clonotype showed up just a few times. Every donor provided roughly 9.1 milliliters of peripheral blood. In each sample, at least 6 million PBMCs were isolated. A second PCR, run for about 6 to 12 cycles, used a sample-barcoded 5' primer plus a J-beta primer mix. TCRdb passed the 5' RACE reads through MiXCR, listing each CDR3 protein once. The data show some 640,000 distinct CDR3 sequences, with approximately 50% seen just once and 25% to 35% held by the top ten.

What was sequenced was blood. The TCR comes from an older woman in good health. The V and J genes are TRBV7-2 and TRBJ2-7; 8 bases fit TRBD2. The CDR3 DNA reads as TGTGCCAGCAGCCCCCCGAGTGCGGGAGGTGGTGAGCAGTACTTC. Its protein product is CASSPPSAGGGEQYF.